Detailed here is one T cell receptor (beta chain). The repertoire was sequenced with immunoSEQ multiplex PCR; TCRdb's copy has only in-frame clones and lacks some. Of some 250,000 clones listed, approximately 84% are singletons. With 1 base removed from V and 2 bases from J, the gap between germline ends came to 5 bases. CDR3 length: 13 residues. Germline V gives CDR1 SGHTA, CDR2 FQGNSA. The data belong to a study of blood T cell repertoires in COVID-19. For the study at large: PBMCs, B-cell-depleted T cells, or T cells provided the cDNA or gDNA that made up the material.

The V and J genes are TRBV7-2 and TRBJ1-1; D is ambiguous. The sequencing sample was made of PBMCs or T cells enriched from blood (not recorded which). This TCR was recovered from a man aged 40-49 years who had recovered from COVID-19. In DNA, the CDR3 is TGTGCCAGCAGCTTAGTTTATAACACTGAAGCTTTCTTT. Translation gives CASSLVYNTEAFF. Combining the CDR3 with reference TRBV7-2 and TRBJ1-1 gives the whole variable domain GAGVSQSPSNKVTEKGKDVELRCDPISGHTALYWYRQSLGQGLEFLIYFQGNSAPDKSGLPSDRFSAERTGGSVSTLTIQRTQQEDSAVYLCASSLVYNTEAFFGQGTRLTVV.